This T cell receptor beta chain is from a study of blood T cell repertoires in COVID-19. The overall study: Sample material is recorded as cDNA or gDNA derived from T cells, B-cell-depleted T cells, or PBMCs.

The table came from immunoSEQ multiplex PCR; TCRdb's copy has only in-frame clones and leaves some out. The sample consists of approximately 210,000 clones, 85% to 90% of them appearing once. Sequenced: peripheral blood. This clonotype originated in a young man with active or convalescent COVID-19.

Here the CDR3 reads CASSISRKGLSYEQYF. The CDR3 region has the DNA TGTGCCAGTAGTATAAGTCGGAAGGGGTTATCCTACGAGCAGTACTTC. The chain joins TRBV19 to TRBJ2-7; the D gene is possibly TRBD1 (5 bases). Deletions cut 2 bases from V and 1 base from J, with 15 bases between. This CDR3 has 16 residues. Germline-derived CDR1 and CDR2 are LNHDA and SQIVND (reference sequence).